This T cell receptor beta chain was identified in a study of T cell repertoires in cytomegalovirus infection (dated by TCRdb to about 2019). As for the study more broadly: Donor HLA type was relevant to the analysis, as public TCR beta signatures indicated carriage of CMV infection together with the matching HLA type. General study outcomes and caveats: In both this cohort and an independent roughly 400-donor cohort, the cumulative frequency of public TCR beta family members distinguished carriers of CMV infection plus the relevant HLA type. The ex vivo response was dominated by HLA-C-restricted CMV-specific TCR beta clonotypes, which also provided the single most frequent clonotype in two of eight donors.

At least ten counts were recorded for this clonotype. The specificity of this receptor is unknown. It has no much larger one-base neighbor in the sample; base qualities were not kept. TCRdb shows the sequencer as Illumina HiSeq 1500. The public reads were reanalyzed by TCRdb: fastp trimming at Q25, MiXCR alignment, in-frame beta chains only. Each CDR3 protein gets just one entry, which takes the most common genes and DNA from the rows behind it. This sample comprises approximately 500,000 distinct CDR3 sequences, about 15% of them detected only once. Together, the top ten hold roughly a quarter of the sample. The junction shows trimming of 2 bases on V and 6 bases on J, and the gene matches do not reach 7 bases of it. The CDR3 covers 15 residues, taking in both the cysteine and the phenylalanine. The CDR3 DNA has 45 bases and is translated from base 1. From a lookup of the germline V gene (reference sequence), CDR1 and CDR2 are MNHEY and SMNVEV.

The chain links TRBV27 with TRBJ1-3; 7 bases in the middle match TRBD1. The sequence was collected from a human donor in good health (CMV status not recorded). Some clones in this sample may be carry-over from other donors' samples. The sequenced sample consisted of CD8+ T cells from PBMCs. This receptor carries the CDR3 CASSLHADRLNTIYF. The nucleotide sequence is TGTGCCAGCAGTTTACACGCGGACAGGTTAAACACCATATATTTT.